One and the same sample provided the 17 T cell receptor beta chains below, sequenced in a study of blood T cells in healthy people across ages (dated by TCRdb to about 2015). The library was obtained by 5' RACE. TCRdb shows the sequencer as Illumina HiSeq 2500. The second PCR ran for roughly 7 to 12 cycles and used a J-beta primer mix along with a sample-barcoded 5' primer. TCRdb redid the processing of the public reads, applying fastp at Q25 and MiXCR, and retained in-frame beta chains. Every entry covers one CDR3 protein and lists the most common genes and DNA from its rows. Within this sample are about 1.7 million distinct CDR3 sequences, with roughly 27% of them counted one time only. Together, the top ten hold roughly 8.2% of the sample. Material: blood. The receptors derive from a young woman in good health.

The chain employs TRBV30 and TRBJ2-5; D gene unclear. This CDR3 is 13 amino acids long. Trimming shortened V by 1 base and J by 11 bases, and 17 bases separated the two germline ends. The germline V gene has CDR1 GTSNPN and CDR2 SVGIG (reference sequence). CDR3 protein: CAWSGEPADEQYF. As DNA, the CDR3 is TGTGCCTGGAGTGGGGAACCTGCAGATGAGCAGTACTTC.

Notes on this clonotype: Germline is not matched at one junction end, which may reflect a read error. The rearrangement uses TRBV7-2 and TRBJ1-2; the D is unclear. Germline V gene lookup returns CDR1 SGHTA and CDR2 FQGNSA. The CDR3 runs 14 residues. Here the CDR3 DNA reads TGTGCCTGCAGCTTAGGGAGGGAGAACTATGGCTACACCTTC. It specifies CACSLGRENYGYTF.

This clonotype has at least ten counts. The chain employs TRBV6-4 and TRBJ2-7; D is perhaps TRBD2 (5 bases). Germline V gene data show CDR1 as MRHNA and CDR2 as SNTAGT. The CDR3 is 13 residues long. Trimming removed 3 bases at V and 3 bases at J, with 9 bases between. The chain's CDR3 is CASSEREGYEQYF. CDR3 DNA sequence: TGTGCCAGCAGTGAGAGGGAAGGCTACGAGCAGTACTTC.

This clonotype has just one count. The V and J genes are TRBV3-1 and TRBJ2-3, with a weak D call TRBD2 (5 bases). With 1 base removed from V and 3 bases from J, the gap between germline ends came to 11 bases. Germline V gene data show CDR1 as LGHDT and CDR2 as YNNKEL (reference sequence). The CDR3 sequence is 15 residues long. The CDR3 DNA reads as TGTGCCAGCAGCCAAGGTTCAGCGGATACAGATACGCAGTATTTT. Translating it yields CASSQGSADTDTQYF.

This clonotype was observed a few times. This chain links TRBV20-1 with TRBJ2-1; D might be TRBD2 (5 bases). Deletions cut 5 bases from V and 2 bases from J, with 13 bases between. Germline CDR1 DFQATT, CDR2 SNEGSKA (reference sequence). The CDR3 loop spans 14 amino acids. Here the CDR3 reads CSASRDRPYNEQFF. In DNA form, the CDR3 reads TGCAGTGCTTCCCGGGATAGGCCCTACAATGAGCAGTTCTTC.

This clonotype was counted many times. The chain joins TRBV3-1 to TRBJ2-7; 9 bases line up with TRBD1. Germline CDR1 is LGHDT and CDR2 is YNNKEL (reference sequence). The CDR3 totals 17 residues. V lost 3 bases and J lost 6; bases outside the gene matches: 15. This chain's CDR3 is CASSHPSVGQGTGEQYF. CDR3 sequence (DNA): TGTGCCAGCAGCCATCCATCGGTAGGACAGGGGACTGGCGAGCAGTACTTC.

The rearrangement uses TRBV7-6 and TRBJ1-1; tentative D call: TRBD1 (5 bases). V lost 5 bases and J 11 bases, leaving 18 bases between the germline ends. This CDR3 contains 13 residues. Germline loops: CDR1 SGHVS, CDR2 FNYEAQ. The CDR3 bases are TGTGCCAGCAGCCCAATCGAGGGGAGTTCGGCTTTCTTT. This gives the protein CASSPIEGSSAFF.

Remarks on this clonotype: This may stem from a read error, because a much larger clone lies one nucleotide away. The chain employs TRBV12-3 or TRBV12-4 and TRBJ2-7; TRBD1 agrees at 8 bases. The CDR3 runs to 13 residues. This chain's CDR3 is CAGSTDRAGEQYF. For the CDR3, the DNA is TGTGCCGGCAGTACGGACAGGGCGGGCGAGCAGTACTTC.

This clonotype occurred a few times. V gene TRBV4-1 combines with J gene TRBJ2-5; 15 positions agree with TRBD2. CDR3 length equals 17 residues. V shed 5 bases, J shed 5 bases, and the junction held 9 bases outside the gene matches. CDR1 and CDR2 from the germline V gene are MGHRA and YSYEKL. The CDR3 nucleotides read TGCGCCAGCAGCTTAGGGACTAGCGGGGGGACCTTGGAGACCCAGTACTTC. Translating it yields CASSLGTSGGTLETQYF.

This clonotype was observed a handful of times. DNA of the CDR3: TGTGCCCGCACCGCCCAGGGGTATTTCGGCGAGCAGTACTTC. It translates to CARTAQGYFGEQYF. The chain has TRBV7-8 and TRBJ2-7, with D perhaps matching TRBD1 (6 bases). This CDR3 spans 14 amino acids. CDR1 and CDR2 from the germline V gene are SGHVS and FQNEAQ. V dropped 11 bases and J dropped 6 bases, with 23 bases sitting between them.

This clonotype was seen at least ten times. Written as DNA, the CDR3 is TGCAGTGCGCAGGGACTAGCGGGGGGTGATGAGCAGTTCTTC. Protein: CSAQGLAGGDEQFF. V gene TRBV20-1 combines with J gene TRBJ2-1; 15 bases are a match to TRBD2. This CDR3 comprises 14 residues. Trimming took 6 bases from V and 8 from J; bases not matched to a gene: 5. Germline loops: CDR1 DFQATT, CDR2 SNEGSKA (reference sequence).

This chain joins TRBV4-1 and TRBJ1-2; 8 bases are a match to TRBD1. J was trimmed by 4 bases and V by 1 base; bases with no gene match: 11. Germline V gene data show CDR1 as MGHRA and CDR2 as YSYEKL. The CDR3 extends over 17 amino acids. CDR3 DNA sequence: TGCGCCAGCAGCCAAGGTCCCGGACAGGGATTGGTCTATGGCTACACCTTC. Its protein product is CASSQGPGQGLVYGYTF.

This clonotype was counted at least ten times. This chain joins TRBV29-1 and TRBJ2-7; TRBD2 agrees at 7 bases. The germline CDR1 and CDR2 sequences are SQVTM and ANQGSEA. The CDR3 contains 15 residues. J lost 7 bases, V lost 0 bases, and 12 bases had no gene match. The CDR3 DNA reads TGCAGCGTTGAAGATCGAAACAGGCCCGGGGGGGAGCAGTACTTC. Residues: CSVEDRNRPGGEQYF.

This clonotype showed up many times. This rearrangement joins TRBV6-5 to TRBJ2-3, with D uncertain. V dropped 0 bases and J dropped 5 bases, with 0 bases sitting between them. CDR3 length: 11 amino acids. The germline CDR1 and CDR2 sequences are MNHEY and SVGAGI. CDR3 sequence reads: CASSYSDTQYF. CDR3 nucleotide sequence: TGTGCCAGCAGTTACTCAGATACGCAGTATTTT.

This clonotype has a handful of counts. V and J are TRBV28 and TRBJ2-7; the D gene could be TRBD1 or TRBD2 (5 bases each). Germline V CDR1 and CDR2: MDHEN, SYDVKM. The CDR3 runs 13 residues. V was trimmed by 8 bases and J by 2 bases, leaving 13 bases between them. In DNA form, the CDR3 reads TGTGCCAGCTTAGGGGACGGCCCCTACGAGCAGTACTTC. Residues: CASLGDGPYEQYF.

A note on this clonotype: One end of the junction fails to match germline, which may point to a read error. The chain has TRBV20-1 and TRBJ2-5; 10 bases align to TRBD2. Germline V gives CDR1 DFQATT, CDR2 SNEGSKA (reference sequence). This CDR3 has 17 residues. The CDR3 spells CSARDLPSGGAQGTQYF. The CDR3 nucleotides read TGCAGTGCTAGAGACCTCCCTAGCGGGGGAGCACAAGGGACCCAGTACTTC.

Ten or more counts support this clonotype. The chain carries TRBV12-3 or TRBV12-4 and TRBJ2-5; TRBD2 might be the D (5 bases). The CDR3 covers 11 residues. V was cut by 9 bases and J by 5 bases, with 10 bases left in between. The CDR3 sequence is CASTRRETQYF. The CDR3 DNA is TGTGCCAGTACGCGGAGGGAGACCCAGTACTTC.